This entry lists 9 T cell receptor beta chains sequenced from one sample in a study of cytomegalovirus exposure and HLA in healthy donors. Amplification used 60 Vbeta primers and 13 Jbeta primers. Produced via immunoSEQ multiplex PCR; TCRdb's table is partial and in-frame only. The repertoire includes 190,000 or so clones, under 90% of them detected once, and roughly 0.097% sits in the top ten. Sequencing input: PBMCs. All receptors come from a boy aged 2 to 9 in good health and CMV-seronegative.

The genes are TRBV4-1 and TRBJ1-4; weak D call: TRBD1 (6 bases). The germline gives CDR1 MGHRA, CDR2 YSYEKL. CDR3 length: 16 amino acids. V was shortened by 0 bases and J by 11 bases, with 19 bases between the two germline ends. CDR3 in amino acids: CASSQDWGRGVGKLFF. For the CDR3, the DNA is TGCGCCAGCAGCCAAGATTGGGGGCGGGGGGTGGGGAAACTGTTTTTT.

This clone was seen a single time. This CDR3 is CASSFGLAGGLDNEQFF. Here the CDR3 DNA reads TGCGCCAGCAGCTTCGGACTAGCGGGGGGGCTTGACAATGAGCAGTTCTTC. V and J are TRBV5-1 and TRBJ2-1, with TRBD2 identical over 15 bases. Trimming took 2 bases from V and 5 from J; bases not matched to a gene: 5. The CDR3 sequence is 17 residues long. The germline CDR1 and CDR2 sequences are SGHRS and YFSETQ.

Turning to this clone: This specimen includes other DNA sequences encoding the same CDR3. J is TRBJ2-7 and V is TRBV7-2, with D possibly matching TRBD2 (6 bases). The V end lost 1 base, the J end lost 4 bases, and 8 bases lay between the germline ends. Germline-derived CDR1 and CDR2 are SGHTA and FQGNSA. CDR3 length: 13 residues. The CDR3 protein is CASSLVRGYEQYF. The CDR3 DNA sequence: TGTGCCAGCAGCTTAGTACGGGGGTACGAGCAGTACTTC.

This chain connects TRBV27 to TRBJ2-7, with TRBD1 identical over 7 bases. J was trimmed by 6 bases and V by 5 bases; bases with no gene match: 10. The CDR3 consists of 14 residues. Germline V gives CDR1 MNHEY, CDR2 SMNVEV (reference sequence). CDR3 sequence reads: CASSVSGTAIEQYF. The CDR3 DNA sequence: TGTGCCAGCAGTGTGTCCGGGACAGCAATCGAGCAGTACTTC.

The rearrangement uses TRBV5-1 and TRBJ1-3; a possible D gene is TRBD1 (6 bases). CDR3 length: 15 residues. With 5 bases removed from V and 0 bases from J, the gap between germline ends came to 12 bases. Looked up from germline, CDR1 is SGHRS and CDR2 is YFSETQ. This CDR3 is CASRQGLSSGNTIYF. As DNA, the CDR3 is TGCGCCAGCAGACAGGGACTAAGCTCTGGAAACACCATATATTTT.

The CDR3 protein is CASQLQGEIGSPLHF. The CDR3 region has the DNA TGCGCCAGCCAACTACAGGGGGAAATTGGTTCACCCCTCCACTTT. J is TRBJ1-6 and V is TRBV5-1; TRBD1 matches 8 bases. The CDR3 totals 15 residues. Germline CDR1 SGHRS, CDR2 YFSETQ. Trimming cost V 7 bases and J 9 bases; bases outside gene matches: 12. Drawing the rest from reference TRBV5-1 and TRBJ1-6, the complete variable domain is KAGVTQTPRYLIKTRGQQVTLSCSPISGHRSVSWYQQTPGQGLQFLFEYFSETQRNKGNFPGRFSGRQFSNSRSEMNVSTLELGDSALYLCASQLQGEIGSPLHFGNGTRLTVT.

The chain couples TRBV2 to TRBJ2-7; 9 bases match TRBD2. V trimming: 6 bases; J trimming: 1 base; junction bases outside the gene matches: 4. The CDR3 covers 14 residues. Germline lookup yields CDR1 SNHLY and CDR2 FYNNEI. CDR3 bases: TGTGCCAGCAGGGGGACTAGCAAATCCTACGAGCAGTACTTC. The encoded protein is CASRGTSKSYEQYF.

The chain employs TRBV14 and TRBJ2-7; the match to TRBD2 covers 7 bases. Trimming took 5 bases from V and 2 from J; bases not matched to a gene: 9. The CDR3 covers 15 residues. The germline CDR1 and CDR2 sequences are SGHDN and FVKESK. The CDR3 DNA is TGTGCCAGCAGCTCGGTCCGGGGGGAAGCCTACGAGCAGTACTTC. Its protein product is CASSSVRGEAYEQYF.

The gene calls are TRBV5-1 and TRBJ2-5; 7 positions match TRBD2. Unmatched junction bases numbered 12, after V lost 0 bases and J lost 13 bases. The germline V gene has CDR1 SGHRS and CDR2 YFSETQ. CDR3 size: 14 residues. CDR3 nucleotide sequence: TGCGCCAGCAGCTTGGACGGCACCGGTACTAGCGTGTACTTC. This gives the protein CASSLDGTGTSVYF.